Below are 28 T cell receptor beta chains sequenced from a single sample in a study of blood T cell repertoires in COVID-19. Libraries were prepared by immunoSEQ multiplex PCR; TCRdb keeps only in-frame clonotypes and omits some of them. The table lists about 320,000 clones, 89% of them singletons. Sequencing was done on a sample of PBMCs or T cells enriched from blood (not recorded which). These receptors came from a man in his 60s who had recovered from COVID-19.

Details on this clone: This CDR3 is also generated by other DNA sequences in the sample. The chain links TRBV5-1 to TRBJ2-6, with a possible D match to TRBD1 (6 bases). The germline V gene has CDR1 SGHRS and CDR2 YFSETQ. The V end lost 0 bases, the J end lost 4 bases, and 8 bases lay between the germline ends. This CDR3 is built from 15 residues. The CDR3 DNA reads as TGCGCCAGCAGCTTGGCAGGGGACGGGGCCAACGTCCTGACTTTC. This codes for CASSLAGDGANVLTF. Combining the CDR3 with reference TRBV5-1 and TRBJ2-6 gives the whole variable domain KAGVTQTPRYLIKTRGQQVTLSCSPISGHRSVSWYQQTPGQGLQFLFEYFSETQRNKGNFPGRFSGRQFSNSRSEMNVSTLELGDSALYLCASSLAGDGANVLTFGAGSRLTVL.

The genes are TRBV10-3 and TRBJ2-5; 10 nucleotides agree with TRBD2. Trimming removed 0 bases from V and 2 bases from J; junction bases left unmatched: 3. The CDR3 covers 16 residues. Germline assignment: CDR1 ENHRY and CDR2 SYGVKD. CDR3: CAISESGLAAQETQYF. In DNA, the CDR3 is TGTGCCATCAGTGAGTCTGGACTAGCGGCACAAGAGACCCAGTACTTC.

The V gene is TRBV21-1, the J gene TRBJ1-3; TRBD1, the D gene given by the table, was not confirmed from the DNA. TRBV21-1 is described as a pseudogene. This CDR3 has 16 amino acids. The CDR3 region is CASTRDSQCSGNTIYF. CDR3 sequence (DNA): TGTGCCAGCACCCGGGACAGCCAATGCTCTGGAAACACCATATATTTT.

The chain carries TRBV19 and TRBJ2-3, with 12 positions matching TRBD2. V dropped 5 bases and J dropped 1; count of bases not matched to a gene: 4. Germline V gene sequence: CDR1 LNHDA, CDR2 SQIVND (reference sequence). This CDR3 contains 16 residues. The CDR3 region is CASSDGLAGRTDTQYF. The CDR3 coding sequence is TGTGCCAGTAGTGATGGACTAGCGGGGCGCACAGATACGCAGTATTTT.

V is TRBV9 and J is TRBJ2-7; D might be TRBD2 (6 bases). Per germline, CDR1 SGDLS and CDR2 YYNGEE. Trimming stripped 4 bases from V and 1 base from J, with 15 bases between. The CDR3 contains 15 residues. The CDR3 reads CASSTNAGGSYEQYF. CDR3 DNA: TGTGCCAGCAGCACCAACGCCGGGGGTTCCTACGAGCAGTACTTC.

This clone was recorded once. V and J are TRBV4-2 and TRBJ1-1, with 7 bases lining up with TRBD1. Germline trimming cut 2 bases from V and 2 bases from J; bases unmatched to any gene: 5. The length of the CDR3 is 15 residues. Looked up from germline, CDR1 is LGHNA and CDR2 is YNFKEQ. CDR3 protein: CASSQSRTGNTEAFF. In DNA, the CDR3 is TGTGCCAGCAGCCAATCCCGGACAGGTAACACTGAAGCTTTCTTT.

This clone was detected a few times. V is TRBV6-5 and J is TRBJ1-3; 10 bases agree with TRBD1. The germline V gene encodes CDR1 MNHEY and CDR2 SVGAGI. The CDR3 consists of 14 residues. The J segment lost 6 bases and the V segment lost 6 bases, leaving 5 bases of the junction unmatched. CDR3 sequence reads: CASSAGTGENTIYF. The CDR3 DNA reads TGTGCCAGCAGCGCCGGGACAGGGGAAAACACCATATATTTT.

This chain uses TRBV29-1 with TRBJ1-2, with a tentative D call TRBD1 (6 bases). Per the germline V gene, CDR1 is SQVTM and CDR2 is ANQGSEA. V shed 4 bases and J shed 4 bases, with 13 bases lying between them. The CDR3 is made up of 13 amino acids. This CDR3 is CSVAGATPYGYTF. DNA for the CDR3: TGCAGCGTTGCAGGGGCAACCCCCTATGGCTACACCTTC.

The chain links TRBV25-1 to TRBJ2-1; D is unresolved. Deletions cut 4 bases from V and 0 bases from J, with 7 bases between. Germline-derived CDR1 and CDR2 are MGHDK and SYGVNS. The CDR3 is 14 amino acids. CDR3 nucleotides: TGTGCCAGCAGTGCCTACAGCTCCTACAATGAGCAGTTCTTC. It codes for CASSAYSSYNEQFF.

This sequence joins TRBV11-2 and TRBJ1-4, with 8 bases aligning to TRBD1. Germline values: CDR1 SGHAT, CDR2 FQNNGV. This CDR3 region has 14 residues. The trim removed 5 bases at V and 4 bases at J, leaving 3 bases unmatched. The DNA of the CDR3 is TGTGCCAGCAGCAAGACAGGGGTTAATGAAAAACTGTTTTTT. Translated, it gives CASSKTGVNEKLFF.

The J gene is TRBJ1-4, the V gene TRBV6-5; TRBD1 aligns across 9 bases. Germline CDR1 is MNHEY and CDR2 is SVGAGI. V was clipped by 6 bases and J by 10 bases; unmatched bases: 9. This CDR3 is built from 14 residues. The chain's CDR3 is CASSRDRERGKLFF. The CDR3 DNA is TGTGCCAGCAGCCGGGACAGGGAAAGGGGAAAACTGTTTTTT.

Only a few counts were recorded for this clone. As DNA, the CDR3 is TGTGCCACCAGGGGGGGAGGCGGGGAAAAACTGTTTTTT. Encoded protein: CATRGGGGEKLFF. This rearrangement joins TRBV10-3 to TRBJ1-4; 7 bases map to TRBD1. V lost 10 bases and J lost 8; bases outside the gene matches: 10. Germline values: CDR1 ENHRY, CDR2 SYGVKD. The CDR3 totals 13 residues.

V usage is TRBV5-1 and J usage is TRBJ2-5, with TRBD2 matching over 15 bases. This CDR3 comprises 17 residues. Trimming removed 0 bases from V and 5 bases from J; junction bases left unmatched: 5. In germline, CDR1 is SGHRS, CDR2 YFSETQ. The CDR3, as DNA: TGCGCCAGCAGCTTGGACGGACTAGCGGGAGGGCGGGAGACCCAGTACTTC. Protein product: CASSLDGLAGGRETQYF.

This rearrangement joins TRBV9 to TRBJ2-1; 8 nucleotides align to TRBD2. V dropped 4 bases and J dropped 0; count of bases not matched to a gene: 3. Germline lookup yields CDR1 SGDLS and CDR2 YYNGEE. The CDR3 loop spans 15 amino acids. The CDR3 nucleotides read TGTGCCAGCAGCTACAGCGGGAGCTCCTACAATGAGCAGTTCTTC. The encoded protein is CASSYSGSSYNEQFF. The full variable domain, rest sourced from reference TRBV9 and TRBJ2-1, is DSGVTQTPKHLITATGQRVTLRCSPRSGDLSVYWYQQSLDQGLQFLIQYYNGEERAKGNILERFSAQQFPDLHSELNLSSLELGDSALYFCASSYSGSSYNEQFFGPGTRLTVL.

The genes are TRBV6-2 or TRBV6-3 and TRBJ1-1, with unresolved D. Trimming shortened V by 0 bases and J by 3 bases, and 8 bases separated the two germline ends. The length of the CDR3 is 14 residues. Germline V gene data show CDR1 as MNHEY and CDR2 as SVGEGT. In nucleotides, the CDR3 is TGTGCCAGCAGTTACTCGAGAGGAGACACTGAAGCTTTCTTT. Its translation: CASSYSRGDTEAFF.

A few counts support this clone. The chain is built from TRBV19 and TRBJ1-5; tentatively, D is TRBD1 (5 bases). Germline V gene data show CDR1 as LNHDA and CDR2 as SQIVND (reference sequence). Trimming took 5 bases from V and 0 from J, leaving 14 bases between them. The CDR3 length is 16 residues. CDR3 coding DNA: TGTGCCAGTAGTCCAGGGCTAACTCATAGCAATCAGCCCCAGCATTTT. This encodes CASSPGLTHSNQPQHF.

This chain joins TRBV6-5 and TRBJ1-3; 7 bases align to TRBD1. With V trimmed by 2 bases and J by 2 bases, 3 bases remained unmatched. Per the germline V gene, CDR1 is MNHEY and CDR2 is SVGAGI. This CDR3 has 15 residues. CDR3: CASSYTGETGNTIYF. CDR3 bases: TGTGCCAGCAGTTACACAGGGGAGACTGGAAACACCATATATTTT.

The genes are TRBV5-1 and TRBJ2-3; TRBD2 might be the D (5 bases). CDR1 and CDR2 from the germline V gene are SGHRS and YFSETQ. Trimming removed 0 bases from V and 5 bases from J, with 13 bases in between. The CDR3 consists of 15 residues. The DNA of the CDR3 is TGCGCCAGCAGCTTGGACGTGGGAGTTGGAGATACGCAGTATTTT. Translation gives CASSLDVGVGDTQYF.

The chain has TRBV4-3 and TRBJ1-1, with 10 bases fitting TRBD1. The CDR3 length is 18 residues. Unmatched junction bases numbered 9, after V lost 2 bases and J lost 0 bases. CDR1 LGHNA and CDR2 YSLEER come from the germline V gene. CDR3 sequence (DNA): TGCGCCAGCAGCCAACGGGGACAGGGGCTTTTACTGAACACTGAAGCTTTCTTT. Amino acid sequence: CASSQRGQGLLLNTEAFF.

This chain uses TRBV28 with TRBJ1-4, with a possible D match to TRBD1 (5 bases). CDR1 and CDR2 from the germline V gene are MDHEN and SYDVKM. This CDR3 region has 15 residues. V shed 4 bases and J shed 5 bases, with 14 bases lying between them. The CDR3 loop reads CASSSQTVLNEKLFF. In DNA form, the CDR3 reads TGTGCCAGCAGTTCCCAGACAGTCTTGAATGAAAAACTGTTTTTT.

The V and J genes are TRBV28 and TRBJ2-7, with TRBD1 matching over 8 bases. The CDR3 has 16 residues. Germline V gene sequence: CDR1 MDHEN, CDR2 SYDVKM. V lost 5 bases, J lost 4 bases, and 13 bases stayed unmatched. The CDR3 loop reads CASSAAQGARVYEQYF. CDR3 DNA sequence: TGTGCCAGCAGTGCCGCCCAGGGGGCGCGAGTTTACGAGCAGTACTTC.

V and J are TRBV27 and TRBJ1-4, with D tentatively TRBD1 (5 bases). V lost 2 bases and J 8 bases, leaving 12 bases between the germline ends. The CDR3 consists of 14 residues. Germline V gives CDR1 MNHEY, CDR2 SMNVEV (reference sequence). DNA of the CDR3: TGTGCCAGCAGTTTACGCCAGGGTAGCGAAAAACTGTTTTTT. Its protein product is CASSLRQGSEKLFF.

The chain is built from TRBV28 and TRBJ2-7; the D gene is possibly TRBD2 (5 bases). Germline assignment: CDR1 MDHEN and CDR2 SYDVKM. The CDR3 extends over 16 amino acids. V lost 2 bases and J lost 1, with 15 bases in between. This chain's CDR3 is CASSLSLGLRSYEQYF. CDR3 nucleotides: TGTGCCAGCAGTTTAAGTTTAGGACTTCGGTCCTACGAGCAGTACTTC.

The chain employs TRBV10-1 and TRBJ1-2; D is possibly TRBD1 (6 bases). Trimming removed 0 bases from V and 3 bases from J, with 14 bases in between. The CDR3 is 16 amino acids. CDR1 is WNHNN, CDR2 SYGVQD, per germline (reference sequence). The CDR3 loop reads CASSESQQGIHYGYTF. The CDR3 nucleotides are TGCGCCAGCAGTGAGTCCCAGCAGGGGATTCACTATGGCTACACCTTC.

In its sample, this clone was seen once. The V call is TRBV28, the J call TRBJ2-7; 8 bases line up with TRBD2. CDR3 length: 15 residues. Germline-derived CDR1 and CDR2 are MDHEN and SYDVKM. J gave up 3 bases and V 7 bases, and 11 bases lay outside the gene matches. The CDR3 DNA sequence: TGTGCCAGCACTGACCAGGTGAGCGGGAGCTACGAGCAGTACTTC. Its protein product is CASTDQVSGSYEQYF.

The chain links TRBV5-4 to TRBJ2-6; unclear D gene. In germline, CDR1 is SGHNT, CDR2 YYREEE (reference sequence). Trimming took off 3 bases at V and 3 bases at J, with 10 bases between the two ends. The CDR3 consists of 15 residues. The DNA of the CDR3 is TGTGCCAGCAGCTCCGACACAAATGGGGCCAACGTCCTGACTTTC. Translated: CASSSDTNGANVLTF.

V usage is TRBV6-5 and J usage is TRBJ1-5; 7 bases fit TRBD1. Germline CDR1 MNHEY, CDR2 SVGAGI. The CDR3 is 15 residues long. The J segment lost 4 bases and the V segment lost 5 bases, leaving 8 bases of the junction unmatched. The CDR3 bases are TGTGCCAGCAGTCGGGACAGATCATTAAATCAGCCCCAGCATTTT. This sequence encodes CASSRDRSLNQPQHF.

This chain uses TRBV12-3 or TRBV12-4 with TRBJ1-2; a possible D gene is TRBD1 (5 bases). The ends were cut back, 6 bases at V and 6 bases at J, with 8 bases in the middle. CDR3 length: 11 residues. The DNA of the CDR3 is TGTGCCAGCAGCTCAGGGAATGGCTACACCTTC. Encoded protein: CASSSGNGYTF.